Sequencing of this T cell receptor beta chain was carried out in a study of blood T cell repertoires in COVID-19. Overall study: Spain, Italy and the United States supplied samples that represented acute and convalescent COVID-19. The cDNA or gDNA used as material had been derived from T cells, B-cell-depleted T cells, or PBMCs.

As handled by the study authors: Amplification of reference gene primers was used by the study to estimate nucleated cell counts. Sequencing was performed with immunoSEQ multiplex PCR; in TCRdb, only in-frame clones are kept and a portion is missing. V and J calls and clone size are copied from that table; D and trimming were computed from the DNA. The profile covers 70,000 to 90,000 clones, with roughly 88% appearing a single time and approximately 8% taken by the ten largest. Trimming removed 4 bases at V and 8 bases at J, with 8 bases between. The CDR3 is made up of 11 amino acids. Germline loops: CDR1 DFQATT, CDR2 SNEGSKA (reference sequence).

The chain employs TRBV20-1 and TRBJ1-4; D gene unclear. The sequence came from a man aged 45-65 years with active COVID-19. The source material was peripheral blood. CDR3 region: CSAIGREKLFF. The DNA for the CDR3 is TGCAGTGCTATTGGGAGAGAAAAACTGTTTTTT.